This T cell receptor (beta chain) derives from a study of beta chain features in type 1 diabetes. Purity (above 95%) was reached by all sorted populations. The CDR3 is 17 residues long. Germline CDR1 and CDR2: SGHTA and FQGNSA. V was pared by 5 bases and J by 4 bases, with 9 bases of the junction left unmatched. Expressed TCRB transcripts were sequenced after all isolated RNA was converted to cDNA. The assay was immunoSEQ multiplex PCR, and TCRdb's table has in-frame clones only and misses some. The sample lists fewer than 550,000 clones; around 10% were seen once. The rearrangement joins TRBV7-2 to TRBJ1-6; 9 positions agree with TRBD1. This TCR derives from a woman younger than 35 in good health. Material for sequencing was naive CD4+ T cells from blood. The CDR3 coding sequence is TGTGCCAGCAGCCAAGGGGACAGGGAGGGTTATAATTCACCCCTCCACTTT. This codes for CASSQGDREGYNSPLHF.